This T cell receptor beta chain was retrieved from a study of human T cells and chemical hapten exposure. Study outcomes and limitations: Controls had significantly fewer large CDR3 similarity clusters than were formed by expanded TCRs.

This clonotype turned up a few times. Its antigen is unidentified. Unique molecular identifiers were attached to individual cDNA molecules within the library. TCRdb re-called the RACE reads with MiXCR, one entry per CDR3 protein. This repertoire shows 75,000 to 100,000 distinct CDR3 sequences, roughly an eighth found once; its top ten account for approximately 2%. The CDR3 is 16 amino acids. V lost 6 bases and J lost 7, with 22 bases in between. Germline loops: CDR1 SGHAT, CDR2 FQNNGV. Documented time point: patch test 1, 2 weeks after DPC sensitization. Regarding treatment: therapeutic diphenylcyclopropenone sensitization with weekly scalp DPC. Blood draws preceded each patch test application.

The sequenced sample was whole blood, obtained in connection with sensitization to the hapten diphenylcyclopropenone (DPC). The TCR comes from a woman aged 35 to 49 with alopecia areata. Some clones in this sample may be carry-over from other donors' samples. This chain joins TRBV11-2 and TRBJ2-1; TRBD2 is a possible D gene (6 bases). CDR3 sequence reads: CASRPGGPLFVNEQFF. The CDR3 region has the DNA TGTGCCAGCAGACCCGGAGGGCCTTTGTTTGTGAATGAGCAGTTCTTC.